One sample yielded the 6 T cell receptor beta chains listed below, sequenced in a study of blood T cells in healthy people across ages. A J-beta primer mix and a sample-barcoded 5' primer were used in a second PCR of about 6 to 12 cycles. TCRdb re-called the 5' RACE reads through MiXCR, storing one row per CDR3 protein. The sample shows 660,000 or so distinct CDR3 sequences, around three fifths of them seen only once. Input material: blood. These receptors came from a man in his 60s in good health.

The V call is TRBV11-2, the J call TRBJ2-1; tentatively, D is TRBD1 or TRBD2 (6 bases each). This CDR3 region has 16 residues. CDR1 SGHAT and CDR2 FQNNGV come from the germline V gene. Trimming cost V 5 bases and J 2 bases, with 16 bases left between them. The CDR3 coding sequence is TGTGCCAGCAGCCGACGGAGGGGGAGAGCCTACAATGAGCAGTTCTTC. It is translated as CASSRRRGRAYNEQFF.

The rearrangement links TRBV24-1 to TRBJ2-4; 10 bases are shared with TRBD1. The CDR3 length is 17 residues. Trimming cost V 0 bases and J 4 bases; bases outside gene matches: 5. Germline-derived CDR1 and CDR2 are KGHDR and SFDVKD. CDR3 DNA: TGTGCCACCAGTGATTTGAGAGACAGGGGGCATAAAAACATTCAGTACTTC. As protein: CATSDLRDRGHKNIQYF.

This clonotype showed up just once. This chain joins TRBV28 and TRBJ2-5; the D gene is possibly TRBD1 (6 bases). In germline, CDR1 is MDHEN, CDR2 SYDVKM. The CDR3 runs to 13 residues. Trimming removed 6 bases from V and 5 bases from J, with 13 bases in between. This CDR3 reads CASRTGWWETQYF. The CDR3 DNA follows: TGTGCCAGCAGAACAGGGTGGTGGGAGACCCAGTACTTC.

The CDR3 coding sequence is TGTGCCAGCAGAACGGCGGATAGCTACAATGAGCAGTTCTTC. It yields the protein CASRTADSYNEQFF. This sequence joins TRBV6-2 or TRBV6-3 and TRBJ2-1; D uncertain. Trimming cost V 6 bases and J 3 bases, with 12 bases left between them. The CDR3 is made up of 14 amino acids. Germline-derived CDR1 and CDR2 are MNHEY and SVGEGT.

The V call is TRBV15, the J call TRBJ2-5; TRBD2 matches at 10 bases. Germline assignment: CDR1 LNHNV and CDR2 YYDKDF (reference sequence). Trimming removed 4 bases from V and 5 bases from J; junction bases left unmatched: 4. This CDR3 has 14 amino acids. CDR3 coding DNA: TGTGCCACCAGCACGGGACTAGCGTACGAGACCCAGTACTTC. Protein: CATSTGLAYETQYF.

The rearrangement links TRBV7-8 to TRBJ1-5; 7 bases fit TRBD1. The CDR3 consists of 17 residues. Trimming cost V 5 bases and J 1 base; bases outside gene matches: 11. Germline values: CDR1 SGHVS, CDR2 FQNEAQ. The CDR3 spells CASSAGGTGVSNQPQHF. The CDR3 DNA follows: TGTGCCAGCAGCGCGGGGGGCACAGGGGTGAGCAATCAGCCCCAGCATTTT.